This T cell receptor (beta chain) was captured by sequencing in a study of blood T cell repertoires in COVID-19. Looking at the study overall: Spain, Italy and the United States supplied samples that represented acute and convalescent COVID-19.

This CDR3 comprises 16 residues. V dropped 3 bases and J dropped 9; count of bases not matched to a gene: 9. Germline-derived CDR1 and CDR2 are KGHSH and LQKENI. The data were produced by immunoSEQ multiplex PCR, yet TCRdb's version contains in-frame clones alone and is incomplete. Of 250,000 or so clones in the sample, over 65% were seen once. The sequence derives from a woman of 80 years or more with acute or convalescent COVID-19. Input material: peripheral blood. The V and J genes are TRBV18 and TRBJ1-6, with 9 bases lining up with TRBD1. CDR3 residues: CASSPDRDRVGSPLHF. The CDR3 coding sequence is TGTGCCAGCTCACCTGACCGGGACAGGGTGGGTTCACCCCTCCACTTT.